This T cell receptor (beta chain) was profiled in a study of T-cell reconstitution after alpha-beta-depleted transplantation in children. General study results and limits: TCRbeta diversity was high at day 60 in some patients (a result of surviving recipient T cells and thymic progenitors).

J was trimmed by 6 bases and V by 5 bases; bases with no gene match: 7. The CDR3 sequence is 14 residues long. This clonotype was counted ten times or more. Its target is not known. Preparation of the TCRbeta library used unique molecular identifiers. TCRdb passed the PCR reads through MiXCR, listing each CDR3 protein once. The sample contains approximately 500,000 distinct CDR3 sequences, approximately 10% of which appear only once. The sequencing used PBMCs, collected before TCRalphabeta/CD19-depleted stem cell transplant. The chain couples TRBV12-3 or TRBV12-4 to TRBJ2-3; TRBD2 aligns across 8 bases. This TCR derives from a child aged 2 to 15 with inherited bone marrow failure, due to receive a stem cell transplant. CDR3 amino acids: CASSQRELGDTQYF. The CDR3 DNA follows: TGTGCCAGCAGTCAGCGGGAGCTGGGGGATACGCAGTATTTT.